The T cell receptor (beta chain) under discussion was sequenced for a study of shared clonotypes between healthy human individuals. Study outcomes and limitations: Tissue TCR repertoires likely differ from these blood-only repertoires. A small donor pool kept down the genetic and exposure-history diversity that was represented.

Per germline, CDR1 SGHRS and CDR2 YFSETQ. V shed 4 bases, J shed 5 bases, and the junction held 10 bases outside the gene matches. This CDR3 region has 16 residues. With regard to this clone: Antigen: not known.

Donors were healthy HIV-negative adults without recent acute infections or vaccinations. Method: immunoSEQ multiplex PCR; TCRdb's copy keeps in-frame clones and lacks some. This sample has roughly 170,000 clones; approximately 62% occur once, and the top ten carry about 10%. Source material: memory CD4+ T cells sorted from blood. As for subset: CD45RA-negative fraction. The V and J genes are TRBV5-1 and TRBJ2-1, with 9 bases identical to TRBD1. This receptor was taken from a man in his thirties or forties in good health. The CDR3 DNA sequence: TGCGCCAGCAGCGTTGGAGGGACAGGGAGCCACAATGAGCAGTTCTTC. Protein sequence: CASSVGGTGSHNEQFF.